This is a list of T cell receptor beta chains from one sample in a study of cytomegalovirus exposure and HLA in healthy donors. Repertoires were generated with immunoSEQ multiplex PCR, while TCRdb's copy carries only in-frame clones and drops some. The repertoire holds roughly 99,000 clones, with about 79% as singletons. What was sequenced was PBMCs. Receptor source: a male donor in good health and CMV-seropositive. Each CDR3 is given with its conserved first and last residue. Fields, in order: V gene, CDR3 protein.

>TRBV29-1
CSVGGAVRETQYF
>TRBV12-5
CASGLVLGQGLGEQYF
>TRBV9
CASSFQGFPEAFF
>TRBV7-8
CASSLDNREFDQPQHF
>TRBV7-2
CASTPGDPRYGYTF
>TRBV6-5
CASSYGGANEKLFF
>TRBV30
CAWSPTRSEAFF
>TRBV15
CATSREDSGGETQYF
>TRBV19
CASTSGQGNQPQHF
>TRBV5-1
CASSLVAGMDTEAFF
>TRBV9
CASSVRDTEAFF
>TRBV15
CATSRVYRGSSYEQYF
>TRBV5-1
CASSSPLGDWEFF
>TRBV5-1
CASSFGTEYEQYF
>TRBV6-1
CASRNTVNTEAFF
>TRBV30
CAWSTREYNEKLFF
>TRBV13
CASRRAGGRALHF
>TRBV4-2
CASSQRTANNSPLHF
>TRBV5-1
CASSLAPGTASNEQFF
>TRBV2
CASSAASGGFNEQFF
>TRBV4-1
CASSQDRGTTNEKLFF
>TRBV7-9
CASSSPDRARYEQYF
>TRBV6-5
CASRRGTTEAFF
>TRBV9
CASSPMPPGEQYF
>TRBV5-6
CASSSPGNYGYTF
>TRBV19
CASSIVHPGLVFVHGYTF
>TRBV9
CASSARDRDYEQYF
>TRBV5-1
CASSVRQLPGSPLHF
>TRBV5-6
CASSSRTGLNSPLHF
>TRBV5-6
CASSGTGGAYNSPLHF
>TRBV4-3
CASSQAGGGCTF
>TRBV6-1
CASSDSGSNQPQHF
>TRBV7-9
CASSLEQSSYNEQFF
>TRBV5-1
CASSRAGVSEAFF
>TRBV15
CATSRLGGLSGYGYTF
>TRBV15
CATSKPTRSPLHF
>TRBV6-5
CASRGGLNEQYF
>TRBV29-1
CSVGTGRLEAFF
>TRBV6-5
CASSRQGTSGELFF